These 4 T cell receptor beta chains originate from one sample sequenced in a study of response to subunit inactivated influenza vaccine. MiXCR, applied by TCRdb to the RT-PCR reads, yields one record per CDR3 protein. The table records some 480,000 distinct CDR3 sequences, over 9.5% of them present only once. Sequenced here: PBMCs from blood, sampled roughly 47 days after vaccination. The receptors derive from a man aged 50 or older who received an inactivated influenza vaccine.

This clonotype was picked up many times. This rearrangement joins TRBV12-3 or TRBV12-4 to TRBJ2-7; 14 positions match TRBD2. With 4 bases clipped from V and 2 bases from J, the junction kept 16 bases outside the gene matches. The CDR3 is 20 residues long. The DNA of the CDR3 is TGTGCCAGCAGTTACGGCCCGGGACTAGCGGGGGCCCTACCCCCCTACGAGCAGTACTTC. Translating gives CASSYGPGLAGALPPYEQYF.

This clonotype occurred many times. The chain recombines TRBV20-1 with TRBJ2-1, with a tentative D call TRBD2 (5 bases). Germline values: CDR1 DFQATT, CDR2 SNEGSKA (reference sequence). The V end was cut by 6 bases, the J end by 0 bases, with 15 bases between. CDR3 length: 15 amino acids. The chain's CDR3 is CSALHLEGSYNEQFF. The CDR3 nucleotides read TGCAGTGCGCTCCATTTAGAGGGCTCCTACAATGAGCAGTTCTTC.

This chain uses TRBV3-1 with TRBJ1-1; 9 bases are a match to TRBD1. The junction had 7 bases not matched to a gene; V was cut back by 4 bases and J by 10 bases. This CDR3 spans 13 amino acids. Per the germline V gene, CDR1 is LGHDT and CDR2 is YNNKEL (reference sequence). CDR3 loop: CASSPPGQGRAFF. DNA of the CDR3: TGTGCCAGCAGCCCCCCGGGACAGGGCCGAGCTTTCTTT.

The chain carries TRBV4-1 and TRBJ1-1; D possibly corresponds to TRBD1 (5 bases). V lost 4 bases, J lost 5 bases, and 20 bases lay in between. Germline CDR1 and CDR2: MGHRA and YSYEKL. There are 16 residues in the CDR3. The CDR3 protein is CASSPLSPGRGTEAFF. The DNA of the CDR3 is TGCGCCAGCAGCCCTTTGTCTCCGGGGCGAGGAACTGAAGCTTTCTTT.